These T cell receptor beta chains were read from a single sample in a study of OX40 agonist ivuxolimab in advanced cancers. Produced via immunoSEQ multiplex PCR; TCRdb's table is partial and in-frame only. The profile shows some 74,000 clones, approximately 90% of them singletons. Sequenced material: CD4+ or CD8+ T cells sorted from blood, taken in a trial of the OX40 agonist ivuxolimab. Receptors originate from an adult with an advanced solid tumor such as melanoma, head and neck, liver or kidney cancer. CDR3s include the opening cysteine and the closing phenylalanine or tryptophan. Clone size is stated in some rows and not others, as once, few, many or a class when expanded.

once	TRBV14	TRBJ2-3	CASSQVGFRTDTQYF
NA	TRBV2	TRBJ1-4	CASTSQGGLAEKLFF
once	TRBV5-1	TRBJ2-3	CASSPTSAIRDTQYF
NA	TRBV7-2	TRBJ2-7	CASGKREGLEEQYF
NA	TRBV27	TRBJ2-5	CASSFLGQGEETQYF
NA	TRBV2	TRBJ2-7	CASSVQGPSYEQYF
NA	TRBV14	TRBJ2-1	CASSLTSGFYNEQFF
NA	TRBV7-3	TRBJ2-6	CASSPLAGGTALSGANVLTF
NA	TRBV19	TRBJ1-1	CASSIGGKTEAFF
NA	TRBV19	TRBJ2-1	CASSTGTSYYNEQFF
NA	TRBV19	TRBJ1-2	CASSRGQPNYGYTF
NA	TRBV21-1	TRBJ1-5	CASSFWTGPRNQPQHF
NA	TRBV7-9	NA	CASSSTGDEQYF
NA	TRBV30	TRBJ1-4	CAWSPWGEKLFF
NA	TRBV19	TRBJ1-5	CASSRRGTGSNQPQHF
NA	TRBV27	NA	CASSLSAGGSYEQYF
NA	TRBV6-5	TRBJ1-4	CASSYGQGQGNEKLFF
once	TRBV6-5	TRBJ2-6	CASGDGSSGANVLTF
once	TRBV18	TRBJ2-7	CASSSGRNGEQYF
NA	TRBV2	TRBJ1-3	CASNSAPGNTIYF
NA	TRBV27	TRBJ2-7	CASSFGGRYEQYF
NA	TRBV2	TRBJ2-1	CASSDHNEQFF
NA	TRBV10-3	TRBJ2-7	CASSDGYEQYF
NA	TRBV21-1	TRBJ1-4	CASSKEYGYRGDESEKLFF
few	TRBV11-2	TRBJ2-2	CASSPFRGELFF
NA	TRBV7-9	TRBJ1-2	CASNRDIPLRGYTF
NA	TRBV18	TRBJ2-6	CASSQNSGLSSGANVLTF
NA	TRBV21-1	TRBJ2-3	CASSGPRTLKRSSTDTQYF
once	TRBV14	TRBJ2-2	CASRARGNTGELFF
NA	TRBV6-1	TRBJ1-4	CASSEPSATNEKLFF
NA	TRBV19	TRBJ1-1	CASSIINRPEPEAFF
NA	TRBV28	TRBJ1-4	CASRGQGRVGEKLFF
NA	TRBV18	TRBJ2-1	CASSPPLTGDYNEQFF
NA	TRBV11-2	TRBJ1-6	CASSLGDRGLNSPLHF
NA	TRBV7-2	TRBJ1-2	CASSSTGGNGYGYTF
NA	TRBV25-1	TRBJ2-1	CASTNWGSEFF
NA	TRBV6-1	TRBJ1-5	CATGTPSSNQPQHF
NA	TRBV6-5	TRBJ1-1	CASSYQEGLNTEAFF
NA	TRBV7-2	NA	CASSYSGQGYEQYF
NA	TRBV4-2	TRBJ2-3	CASSPKTGTDTQYF
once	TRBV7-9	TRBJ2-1	CASSLFRDNEQFF
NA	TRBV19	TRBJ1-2	CASSIDPGTGDTYGYTF
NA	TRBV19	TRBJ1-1	CASSILQGVAEAFF
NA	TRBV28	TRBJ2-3	CASSLSGTPGNTQYF
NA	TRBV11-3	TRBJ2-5	CASSLGLVRGETQYF
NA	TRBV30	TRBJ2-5	CAWTPGPETQYF
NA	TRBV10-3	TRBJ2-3	CAISATGTSTDTQYF
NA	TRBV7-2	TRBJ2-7	CASSLAGPSYYEQYF
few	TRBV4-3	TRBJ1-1	CASSQDRADTEAFF